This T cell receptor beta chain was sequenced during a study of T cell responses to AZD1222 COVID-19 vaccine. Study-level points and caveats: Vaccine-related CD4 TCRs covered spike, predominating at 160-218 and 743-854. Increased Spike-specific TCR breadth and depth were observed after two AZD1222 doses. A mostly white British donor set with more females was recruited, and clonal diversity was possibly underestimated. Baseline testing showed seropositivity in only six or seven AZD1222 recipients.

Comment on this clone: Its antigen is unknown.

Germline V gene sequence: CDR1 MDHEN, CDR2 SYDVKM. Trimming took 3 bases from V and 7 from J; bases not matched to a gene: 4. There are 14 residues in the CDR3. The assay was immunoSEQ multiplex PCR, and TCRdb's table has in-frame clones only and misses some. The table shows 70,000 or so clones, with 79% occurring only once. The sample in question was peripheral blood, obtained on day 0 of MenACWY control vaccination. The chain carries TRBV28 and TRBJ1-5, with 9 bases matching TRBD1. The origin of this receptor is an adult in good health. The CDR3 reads CASSFGQGYQPQHF. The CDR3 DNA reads TGTGCCAGCAGTTTTGGACAGGGGTACCAGCCCCAGCATTTT.